Sequencing of this T cell receptor beta chain was carried out in a study of technical replicates of blood from four donors. Sequencing used immunoSEQ multiplex PCR; TCRdb keeps in-frame clones, though not all of them. This repertoire shows about 100,000 clones, nearly 96% found once; its top ten account for approximately 0.2%. Germline assignment: CDR1 MNHEY and CDR2 SMNVEV (reference sequence). Trimming stripped 0 bases from V and 1 base from J, with 6 bases between. This CDR3 region has 15 residues. Input material: T cells isolated from PBMCs. The V gene is TRBV27, the J gene TRBJ2-2, with TRBD2 as a possible D gene (5 bases). This clonotype originated in a human donor in good health. The CDR3 here is CASSLSSGNTGELFF. The CDR3 nucleotides read TGTGCCAGCAGTTTATCCAGCGGGAACACCGGGGAGCTGTTTTTT.